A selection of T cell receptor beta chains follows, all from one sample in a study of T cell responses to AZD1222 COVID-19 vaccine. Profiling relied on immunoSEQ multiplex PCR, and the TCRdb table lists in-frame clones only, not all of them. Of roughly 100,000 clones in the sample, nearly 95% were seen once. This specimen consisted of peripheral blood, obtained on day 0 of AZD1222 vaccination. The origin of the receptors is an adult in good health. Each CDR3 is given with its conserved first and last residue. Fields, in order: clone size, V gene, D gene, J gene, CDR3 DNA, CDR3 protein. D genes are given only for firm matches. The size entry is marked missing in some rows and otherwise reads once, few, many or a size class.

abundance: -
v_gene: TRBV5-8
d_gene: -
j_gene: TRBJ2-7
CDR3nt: TGTGCCAGCAGCTTGGGACAGGCTACCTACGAGCAGTACTTC
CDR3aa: CASSLGQATYEQYF

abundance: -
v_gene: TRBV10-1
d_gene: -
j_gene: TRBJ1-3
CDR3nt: TGCGCCAGCAGCGCGGGTGACTCTGGAAACACCATATATTTT
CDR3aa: CASSAGDSGNTIYF

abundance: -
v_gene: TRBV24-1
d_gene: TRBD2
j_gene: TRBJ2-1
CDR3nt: TGTGCCACCAGTGCCTCTCTTAGCGGGAGAATCCATGAGCAGTTCTTC
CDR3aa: CATSASLSGRIHEQFF

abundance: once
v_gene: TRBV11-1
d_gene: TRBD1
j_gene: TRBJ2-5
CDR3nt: TGTGCCAGCGCGACTACAGGGGAAGGGGGAGAGACCCAGTACTTC
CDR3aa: CASATTGEGGETQYF

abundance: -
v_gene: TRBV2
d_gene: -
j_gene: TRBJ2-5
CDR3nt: TGTGCCAGCAAGGAGGGCGAGACCCAGTACTTC
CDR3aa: CASKEGETQYF

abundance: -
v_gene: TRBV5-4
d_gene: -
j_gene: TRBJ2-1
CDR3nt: TGTGCCAGCAGCTATAAACAGGGAACGAATGAGCAGTTCTTC
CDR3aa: CASSYKQGTNEQFF

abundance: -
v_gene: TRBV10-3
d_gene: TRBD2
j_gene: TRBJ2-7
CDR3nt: TGTGCCATCAGCAGCGGGAGCCCCTACGAGCAGTACTTC
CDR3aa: CAISSGSPYEQYF

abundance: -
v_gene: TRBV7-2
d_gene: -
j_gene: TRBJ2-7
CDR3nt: TGTGCCAGCAGCTCCTCGACAGCAACCTACGAGCAGTACTTC
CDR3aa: CASSSSTATYEQYF

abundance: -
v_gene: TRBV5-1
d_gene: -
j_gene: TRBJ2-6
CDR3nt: TGCGCCAGCAGCGGGACATACTACTCTGGGGCCAACGTCCTGACTTTC
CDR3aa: CASSGTYYSGANVLTF

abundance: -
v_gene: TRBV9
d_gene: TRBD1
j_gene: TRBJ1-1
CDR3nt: TGTGCCAGCAGCACACAGGGGGGAGGCACTGAAGCTTTCTTT
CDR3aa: CASSTQGGGTEAFF

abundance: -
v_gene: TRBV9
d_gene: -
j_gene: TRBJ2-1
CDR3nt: TGTGCCAGCAGCCTCAGGGCGGATGAGCAGTTCTTC
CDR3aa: CASSLRADEQFF

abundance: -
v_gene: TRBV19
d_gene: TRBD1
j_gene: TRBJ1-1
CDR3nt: TGTGCCAGTAGTAGACAGGGGGACACTGAAGCTTTCTTT
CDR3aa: CASSRQGDTEAFF

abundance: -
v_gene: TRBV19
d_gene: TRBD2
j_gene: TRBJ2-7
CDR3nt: TGTGCCAGTAGTTGGATGACTAGCGGACCCGTTAGCTCCTACGAGCAGTACTTC
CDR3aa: CASSWMTSGPVSSYEQYF

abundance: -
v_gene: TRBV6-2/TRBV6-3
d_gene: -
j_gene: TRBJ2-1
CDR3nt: TGTGCCAGCAGTTACTTCGAGTCCTACGGCAATGAGCAGTTCTTC
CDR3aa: CASSYFESYGNEQFF

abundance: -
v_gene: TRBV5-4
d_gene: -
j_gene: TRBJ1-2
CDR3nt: TGTGCCAGCAGCCTAACCCCGGAAGGCTACACCTTC
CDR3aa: CASSLTPEGYTF

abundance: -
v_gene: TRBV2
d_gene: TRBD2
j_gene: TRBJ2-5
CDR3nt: TGTGCCAGCAGTGAAGCCCCTAGCGGAGGAGAGACCCAGTACTTC
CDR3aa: CASSEAPSGGETQYF

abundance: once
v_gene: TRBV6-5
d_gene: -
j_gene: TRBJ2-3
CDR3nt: TGTGCCAGCAGTTCCTGGACTGAAGATACGCAGTATTTT
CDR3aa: CASSSWTEDTQYF

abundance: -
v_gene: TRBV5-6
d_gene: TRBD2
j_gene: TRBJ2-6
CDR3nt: TGTGCCAGCAGCTTCAGGGAGCGGGGATCCGGGGCCAACGTCCTGACTTTC
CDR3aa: CASSFRERGSGANVLTF

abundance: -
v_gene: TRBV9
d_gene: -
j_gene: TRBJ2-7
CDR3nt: TGTGCCAGCAGCGTGGACGAGGGGGGGTACGAGCAGTACTTC
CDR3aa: CASSVDEGGYEQYF

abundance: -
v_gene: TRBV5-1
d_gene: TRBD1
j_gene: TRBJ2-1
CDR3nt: TGCGCCAGCAGACAGCAGGGGGATCCCAATGAGCAGTTCTTC
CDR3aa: CASRQQGDPNEQFF

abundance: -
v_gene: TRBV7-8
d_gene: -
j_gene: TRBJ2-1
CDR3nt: TGTGCCAGCAGCGCGACAGGTAGGGCCTACAATGAGCAGTTCTTC
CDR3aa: CASSATGRAYNEQFF

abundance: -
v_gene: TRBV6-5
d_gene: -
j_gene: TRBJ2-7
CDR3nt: TGTGCCAGCATCGGCTTGGGGATAGCGACCTACGAGCAGTACTTC
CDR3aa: CASIGLGIATYEQYF

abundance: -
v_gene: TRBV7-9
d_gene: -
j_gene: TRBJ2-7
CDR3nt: TGTGCCAGCAGCTCGTCAGGGCCCTACGAGCAGTACTTC
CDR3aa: CASSSSGPYEQYF

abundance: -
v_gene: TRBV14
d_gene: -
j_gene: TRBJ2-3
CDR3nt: TGTGCCAGCAGCCCCGTTGGTACGGGCACAGATACGCAGTATTTT
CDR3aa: CASSPVGTGTDTQYF

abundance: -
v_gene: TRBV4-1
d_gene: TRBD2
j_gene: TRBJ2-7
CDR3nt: TGCGCCAGCAGCCAAGATAGCGGGGGGGTTCAGTACGAGCAGTACTTC
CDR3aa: CASSQDSGGVQYEQYF

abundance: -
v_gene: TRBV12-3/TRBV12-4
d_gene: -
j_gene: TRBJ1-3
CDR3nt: TGTGCCAGCAGTCTGTCGGGGAACACCATATATTTT
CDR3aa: CASSLSGNTIYF

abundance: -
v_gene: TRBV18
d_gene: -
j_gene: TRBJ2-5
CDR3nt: TGTGCCAGCTCACCACCAGCGGAGACCCAGTACTTC
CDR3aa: CASSPPAETQYF

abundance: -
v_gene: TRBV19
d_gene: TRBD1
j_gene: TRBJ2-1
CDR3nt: TGTGCCAGTAGTACAACAGGGGGCTCCTACAATGAGCAGTTCTTC
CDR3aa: CASSTTGGSYNEQFF

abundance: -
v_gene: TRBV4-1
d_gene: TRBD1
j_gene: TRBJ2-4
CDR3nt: TGCGCCAGCAGCCACCTTGGGACAGGGAAAAACATTCAGTACTTC
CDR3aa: CASSHLGTGKNIQYF

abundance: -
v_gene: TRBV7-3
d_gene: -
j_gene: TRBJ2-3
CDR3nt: TGTGCCAGCGGCCTTAGCGTTGGGACGCAGTATTTT
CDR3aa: CASGLSVGTQYF

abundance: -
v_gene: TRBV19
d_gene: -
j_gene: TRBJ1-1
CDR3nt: TGTGCAAGCGGGGATACTGAAGCTTTCTTT
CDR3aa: CASGDTEAFF